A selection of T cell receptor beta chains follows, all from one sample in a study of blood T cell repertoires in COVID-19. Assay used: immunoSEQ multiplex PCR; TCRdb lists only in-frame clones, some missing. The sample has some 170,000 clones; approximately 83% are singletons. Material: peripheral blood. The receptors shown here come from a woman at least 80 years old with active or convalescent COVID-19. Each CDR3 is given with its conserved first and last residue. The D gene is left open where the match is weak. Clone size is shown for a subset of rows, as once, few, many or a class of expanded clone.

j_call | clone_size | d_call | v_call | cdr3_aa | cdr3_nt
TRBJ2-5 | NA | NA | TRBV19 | CASSIAPAGFETQYF | TGTGCCAGTAGTATTGCCCCCGCGGGTTTCGAGACCCAGTACTTC
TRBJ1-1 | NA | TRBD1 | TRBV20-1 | CSASGTGAAFF | TGCAGTGCCTCCGGGACAGGCGCAGCTTTCTTT
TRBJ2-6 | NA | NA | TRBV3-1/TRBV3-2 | CASSLLPGLSGANVLTF | TGTGCCAGCAGCCTTCTCCCAGGGCTCTCTGGGGCCAACGTCCTGACTTTC
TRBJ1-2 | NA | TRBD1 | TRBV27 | CASSPQEGAGGYTF | TGTGCCAGCAGTCCTCAAGAGGGGGCAGGCGGCTACACCTTC
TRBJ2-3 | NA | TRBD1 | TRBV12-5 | CASGFAPNLQGAKSGTDTQYF | TGTGCTAGTGGTTTTGCACCCAACCTACAGGGGGCGAAGTCTGGCACAGATACGCAGTATTTT
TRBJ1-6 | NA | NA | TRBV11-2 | CASSLERGSPLHF | TGTGCCAGCAGCTTAGAACGGGGTTCACCCCTCCACTTT
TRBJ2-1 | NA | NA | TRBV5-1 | CASSLEGVPYNEQFF | TGCGCCAGCAGCTTGGAGGGGGTTCCCTACAATGAGCAGTTCTTC
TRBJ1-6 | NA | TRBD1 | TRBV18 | CASSGTVNGSPLHF | TGTGCCAGCTCAGGGACAGTGAATGGTTCACCCCTCCACTTT
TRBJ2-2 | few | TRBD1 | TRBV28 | CASKLAWTGWRSGELFF | TGTGCCAGCAAGTTGGCTTGGACAGGGTGGCGATCCGGGGAGCTGTTTTTT
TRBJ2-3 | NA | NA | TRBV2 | CASRRQNTDTQYF | TGTGCCAGCAGACGACAGAACACAGATACGCAGTATTTT
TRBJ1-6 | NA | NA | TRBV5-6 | CASMEWQGGNSPLHF | TGTGCCAGCATGGAGTGGCAGGGAGGTAATTCACCCCTCCACTTT
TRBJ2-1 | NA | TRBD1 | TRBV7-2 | CASSPDRGLYNEQFF | TGTGCCAGCAGCCCAGACAGGGGGCTTTACAATGAGCAGTTCTTC
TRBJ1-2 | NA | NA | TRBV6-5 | CASSYYPAGDGYTF | TGTGCCAGCAGTTACTACCCGGCAGGGGATGGCTACACCTTC
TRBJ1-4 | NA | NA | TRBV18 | CASSPTFPGDTNEKLFF | TGTGCCAGCTCACCAACTTTTCCAGGGGATACTAATGAAAAACTGTTTTTT
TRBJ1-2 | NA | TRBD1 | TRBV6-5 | CASSYSKQGSYGYTF | TGTGCCAGCAGTTACTCAAAACAGGGGAGCTATGGCTACACCTTC
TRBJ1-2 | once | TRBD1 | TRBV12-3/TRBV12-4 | CASSVGQGGGYTF | TGTGCCAGCAGCGTGGGACAGGGGGGAGGCTACACCTTC
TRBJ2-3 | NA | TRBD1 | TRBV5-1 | CASSPSGTGVSTQYF | TGCGCCAGCAGCCCGTCCGGGACAGGGGTCTCTACGCAGTATTTT
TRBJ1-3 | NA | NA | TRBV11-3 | CASRGRDGNTIYF | TGTGCCAGCAGGGGCAGAGATGGAAACACCATATATTTT
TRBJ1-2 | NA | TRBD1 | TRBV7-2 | CASSSGQIYGYTF | TGTGCCAGCAGCTCGGGACAGATCTATGGCTACACCTTC
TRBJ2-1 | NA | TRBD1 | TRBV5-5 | CASSLAPGQGWNEQFF | TGTGCCAGCAGCTTAGCCCCGGGACAGGGGTGGAATGAGCAGTTCTTC
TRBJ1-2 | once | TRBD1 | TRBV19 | CASNNQGAQAYGYTF | TGTGCCAGTAACAATCAGGGGGCCCAGGCGTATGGCTACACCTTC
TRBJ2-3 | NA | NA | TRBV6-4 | CASSPGSSTDTQYF | TGTGCCAGCAGTCCGGGATCTAGCACAGATACGCAGTATTTT
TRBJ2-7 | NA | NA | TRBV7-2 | CASSFRDKTPAYF | TGTGCCAGCAGCTTCCGGGACAAAACCCCTGCGTACTTC
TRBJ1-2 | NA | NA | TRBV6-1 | CASSEAGRNYGYTF | TGTGCCAGCAGTGAAGCAGGCAGGAACTATGGCTACACCTTC
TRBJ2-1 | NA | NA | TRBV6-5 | CATVSGPSYNEQFF | TGTGCCACCGTAAGCGGACCGTCATACAATGAGCAGTTCTTC
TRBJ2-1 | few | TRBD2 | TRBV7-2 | CASSLAGTNSYNEQFF | TGTGCCAGCAGCTTAGCCGGGACTAACTCCTACAATGAGCAGTTCTTC
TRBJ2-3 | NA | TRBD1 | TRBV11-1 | CASSLGDSPSTDTQYF | TGTGCCAGCAGCTTGGGGGACAGCCCTAGCACAGATACGCAGTATTTT
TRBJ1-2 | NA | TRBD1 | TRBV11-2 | CASSLAGGLGYGYTF | TGTGCCAGCAGCTTAGCAGGGGGCTTGGGCTATGGCTACACCTTC
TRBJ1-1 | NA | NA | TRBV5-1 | CASSSQVNTEAFF | TGCGCCAGCAGCTCCCAGGTGAACACTGAAGCTTTCTTT
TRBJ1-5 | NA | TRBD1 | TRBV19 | CASNTGAAGNQPQHF | TGTGCCAGTAATACAGGGGCCGCCGGCAATCAGCCCCAGCATTTT